The 2 T cell receptor beta chains in this list originate from one sample, sequenced in a study of CD8+ T cells in alopecia areata. Sequencing relied on a cDNA template that was reverse transcribed from extracted RNA. Clones were sequenced by immunoSEQ multiplex PCR, and TCRdb holds only the in-frame ones, with some missing. Of fewer than 150,000 clones listed, 56% are singletons. The sample's treatment: oral pan-JAK inhibitor, 5-10 mg twice daily. The sample in question was CD4+ T cells sorted from blood, obtained at week 24, from a patient treated with tofacitinib. Receptors originate from a human donor with alopecia areata.

The CDR3 region is CASSPGGRARETQYF. CDR3 coding DNA: TGTGCCAGCAGCCCAGGAGGTAGGGCTCGGGAGACCCAGTACTTC. The rearrangement uses TRBV11-3 and TRBJ2-5, with D perhaps matching TRBD2 (5 bases). Germline-derived CDR1 and CDR2 are SGHNT and YENEEA. The CDR3 loop spans 15 amino acids. V lost 5 bases, J lost 5 bases, and 18 bases lay in between.

In this sample, this clone turned up once. The same CDR3 arises from other DNA sequences in this sample as well. The chain combines TRBV18 with TRBJ1-1, with a tentative D call TRBD1 (6 bases). The CDR3 extends over 13 amino acids. Germline-derived CDR1 and CDR2 are KGHSH and LQKENI. Deletions cut 6 bases from V and 1 base from J, with 9 bases between. CDR3 bases: TGTGCCAGCTCGCGGGACAAGAACACTGAAGCTTTCTTT. It codes for CASSRDKNTEAFF.